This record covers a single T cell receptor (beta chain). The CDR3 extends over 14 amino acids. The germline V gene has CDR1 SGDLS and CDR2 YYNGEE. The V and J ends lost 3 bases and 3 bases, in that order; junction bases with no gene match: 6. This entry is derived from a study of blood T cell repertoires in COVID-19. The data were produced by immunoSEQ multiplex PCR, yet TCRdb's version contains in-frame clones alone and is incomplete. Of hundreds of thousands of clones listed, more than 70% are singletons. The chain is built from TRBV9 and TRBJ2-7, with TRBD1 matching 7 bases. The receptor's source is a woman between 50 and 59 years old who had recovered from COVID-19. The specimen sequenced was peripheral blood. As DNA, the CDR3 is TGTGCCAGCAGCGAAGGACAGGATTTCTACGAGCAGTACTTC. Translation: CASSEGQDFYEQYF. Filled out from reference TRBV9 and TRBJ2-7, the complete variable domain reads DSGVTQTPKHLITATGQRVTLRCSPRSGDLSVYWYQQSLDQGLQFLIQYYNGEERAKGNILERFSAQQFPDLHSELNLSSLELGDSALYFCASSEGQDFYEQYFGPGTRLTVT.